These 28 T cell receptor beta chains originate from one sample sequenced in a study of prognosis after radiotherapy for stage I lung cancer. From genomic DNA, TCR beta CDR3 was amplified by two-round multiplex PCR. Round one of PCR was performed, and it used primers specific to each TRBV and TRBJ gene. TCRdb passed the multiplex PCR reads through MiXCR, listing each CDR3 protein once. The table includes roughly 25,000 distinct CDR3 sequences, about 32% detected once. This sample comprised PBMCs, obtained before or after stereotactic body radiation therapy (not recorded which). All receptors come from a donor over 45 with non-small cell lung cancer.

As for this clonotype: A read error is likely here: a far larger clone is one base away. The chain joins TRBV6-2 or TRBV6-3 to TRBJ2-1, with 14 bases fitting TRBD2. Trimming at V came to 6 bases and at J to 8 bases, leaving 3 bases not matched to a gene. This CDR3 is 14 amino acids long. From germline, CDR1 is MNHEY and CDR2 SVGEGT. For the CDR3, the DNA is TGTGCCAGCAGGACTAGCGGGAGGGTGGATGAGCAGTTCTTC. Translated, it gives CASRTSGRVDEQFF.

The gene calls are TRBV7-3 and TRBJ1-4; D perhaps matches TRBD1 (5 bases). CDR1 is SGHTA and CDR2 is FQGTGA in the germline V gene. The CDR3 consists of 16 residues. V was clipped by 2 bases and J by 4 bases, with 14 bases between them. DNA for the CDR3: TGTGCCAGCAGCTTACCGGGGACGGAGCGTAATGAAAAACTGTTTTTT. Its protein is CASSLPGTERNEKLFF.

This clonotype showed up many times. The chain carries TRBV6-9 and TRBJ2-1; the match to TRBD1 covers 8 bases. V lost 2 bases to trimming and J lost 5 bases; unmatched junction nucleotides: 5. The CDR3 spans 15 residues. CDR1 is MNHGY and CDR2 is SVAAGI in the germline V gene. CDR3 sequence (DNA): TGTGCCAGCAGTTATAGTCGACAGGGGAACAATGAGCAGTTCTTC. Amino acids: CASSYSRQGNNEQFF.

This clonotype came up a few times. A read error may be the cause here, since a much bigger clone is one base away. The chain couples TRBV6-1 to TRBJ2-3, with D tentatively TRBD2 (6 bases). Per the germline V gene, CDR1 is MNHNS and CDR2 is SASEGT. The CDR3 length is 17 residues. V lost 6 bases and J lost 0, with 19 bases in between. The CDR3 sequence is CASSKYRTIGSTDTQYF. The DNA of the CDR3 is TGTGCCAGCAGCAAGTATCGGACTATCGGGAGCACAGATACGCAGTATTTT.

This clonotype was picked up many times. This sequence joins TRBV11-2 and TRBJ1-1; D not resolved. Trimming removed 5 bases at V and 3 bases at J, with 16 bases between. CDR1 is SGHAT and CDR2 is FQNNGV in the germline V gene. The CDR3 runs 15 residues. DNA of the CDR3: TGTGCCAGCAGCCCTCCGGCGGGTACTTACACTGAAGCTTTCTTT. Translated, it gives CASSPPAGTYTEAFF.

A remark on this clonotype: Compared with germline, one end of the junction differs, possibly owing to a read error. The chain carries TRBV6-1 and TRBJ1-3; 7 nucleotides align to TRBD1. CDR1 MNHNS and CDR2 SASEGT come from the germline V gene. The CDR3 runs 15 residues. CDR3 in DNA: TGTGCCAGCAGCAAGGGACAGACCTCTGGAAACACCATATACTTT. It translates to CASSKGQTSGNTIYF.

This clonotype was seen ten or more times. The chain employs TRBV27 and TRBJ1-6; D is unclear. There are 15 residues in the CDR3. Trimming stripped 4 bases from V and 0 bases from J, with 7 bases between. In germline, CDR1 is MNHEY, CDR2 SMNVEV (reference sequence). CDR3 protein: CASSSRSSYNSPLHF. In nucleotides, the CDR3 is TGTGCCAGCAGTTCAAGGAGCTCCTATAATTCACCCCTCCACTTT.

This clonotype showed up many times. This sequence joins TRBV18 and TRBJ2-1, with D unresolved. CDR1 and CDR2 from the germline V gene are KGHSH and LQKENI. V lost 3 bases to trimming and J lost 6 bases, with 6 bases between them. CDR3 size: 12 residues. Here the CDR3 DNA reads TGTGCCAGCTCACCGTCCCGCAATGAGCAGTTCTTC. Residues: CASSPSRNEQFF.

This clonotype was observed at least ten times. The DNA of the CDR3 is TGTGCCAGCAGTTTAGTTACAGGGTACAATGAGCAGTTCTTC. Its protein is CASSLVTGYNEQFF. The chain uses TRBV28 and TRBJ2-1; D may be TRBD1 (6 bases). There are 14 residues in the CDR3. The V gene's germline CDR1 is MDHEN and CDR2 SYDVKM. V gave up 2 bases and J gave up 4 bases, with 9 bases separating them.

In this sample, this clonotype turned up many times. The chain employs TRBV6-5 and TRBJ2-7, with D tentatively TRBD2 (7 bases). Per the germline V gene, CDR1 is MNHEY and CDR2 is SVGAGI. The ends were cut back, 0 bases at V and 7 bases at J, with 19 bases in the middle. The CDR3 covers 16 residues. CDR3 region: CASSYSSRRERGEQYF. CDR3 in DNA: TGTGCCAGCAGTTACTCATCTAGGCGGGAGAGGGGGGAGCAGTACTTC.

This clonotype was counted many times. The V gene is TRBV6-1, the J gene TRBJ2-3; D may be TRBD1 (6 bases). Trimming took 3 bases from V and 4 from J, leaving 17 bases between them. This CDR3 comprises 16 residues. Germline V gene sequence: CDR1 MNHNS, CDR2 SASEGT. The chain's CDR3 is CASSDRSQGPPDTQYF. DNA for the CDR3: TGTGCCAGCAGTGACAGGTCACAGGGTCCTCCAGATACGCAGTATTTT.

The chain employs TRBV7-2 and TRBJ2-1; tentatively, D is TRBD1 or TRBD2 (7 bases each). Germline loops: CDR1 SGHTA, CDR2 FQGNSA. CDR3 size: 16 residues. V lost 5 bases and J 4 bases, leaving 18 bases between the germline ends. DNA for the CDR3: TGTGCCAGCAGCCCAAAGGGAGGGGGCGCGTACAATGAGCAGTTCTTC. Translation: CASSPKGGGAYNEQFF.

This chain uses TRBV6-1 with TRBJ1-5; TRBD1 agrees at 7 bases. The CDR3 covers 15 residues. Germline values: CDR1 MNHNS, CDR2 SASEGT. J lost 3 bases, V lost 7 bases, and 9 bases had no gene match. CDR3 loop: CASIARDSNNQPQHF. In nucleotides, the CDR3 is TGTGCCAGCATTGCCCGGGACAGTAACAATCAGCCCCAGCATTTT.

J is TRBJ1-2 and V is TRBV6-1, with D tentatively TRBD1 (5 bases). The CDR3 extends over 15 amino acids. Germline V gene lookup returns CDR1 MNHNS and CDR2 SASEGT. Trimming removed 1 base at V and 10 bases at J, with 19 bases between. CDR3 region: CASSEEGSANYFYTF. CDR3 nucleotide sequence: TGTGCCAGCAGTGAAGAGGGGTCGGCTAACTATTTCTACACCTTC.

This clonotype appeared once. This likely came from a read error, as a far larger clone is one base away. The CDR3 loop is CASIPGQGDNEQFF. In DNA, the CDR3 is TGTGCCAGCATCCCGGGACAGGGGGACAATGAGCAGTTCTTC. This rearrangement joins TRBV6-2 or TRBV6-3 to TRBJ2-1, with 11 bases fitting TRBD1. Per germline, CDR1 MNHEY and CDR2 SVGEGT. V trimming: 7 bases; J trimming: 5 bases; junction bases outside the gene matches: 4. The CDR3 totals 14 residues.

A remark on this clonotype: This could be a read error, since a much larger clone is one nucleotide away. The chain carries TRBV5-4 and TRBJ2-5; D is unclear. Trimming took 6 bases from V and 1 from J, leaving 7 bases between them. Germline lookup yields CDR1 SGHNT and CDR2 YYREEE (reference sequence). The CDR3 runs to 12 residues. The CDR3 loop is CASIFPQETQYF. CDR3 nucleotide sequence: TGTGCCAGCATCTTTCCCCAAGAGACCCAGTACTTC.

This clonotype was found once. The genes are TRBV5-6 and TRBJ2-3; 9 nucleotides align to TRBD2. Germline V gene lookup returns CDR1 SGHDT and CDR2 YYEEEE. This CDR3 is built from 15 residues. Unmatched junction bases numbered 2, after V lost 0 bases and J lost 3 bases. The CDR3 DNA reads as TGTGCCAGCAGCTTGGGACTAGCGGATACAGATACGCAGTATTTT. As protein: CASSLGLADTDTQYF.

CDR3 sequence: CASSLTSGAETQYF. The CDR3 DNA reads TGTGCCAGCAGTTTAACTAGCGGGGCCGAGACCCAGTACTTC. The rearrangement joins TRBV27 to TRBJ2-5; 10 nucleotides line up with TRBD2. This CDR3 comprises 14 residues. Germline CDR1 reads MNHEY; CDR2 reads SMNVEV (reference sequence). V shed 2 bases and J 5 bases; nucleotides not matched to a gene: 2.

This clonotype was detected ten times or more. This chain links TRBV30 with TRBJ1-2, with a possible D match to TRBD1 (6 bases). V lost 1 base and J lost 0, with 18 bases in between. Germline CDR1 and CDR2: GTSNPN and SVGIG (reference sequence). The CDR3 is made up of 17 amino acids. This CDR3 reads CAWSAPAHRGSNYGYTF. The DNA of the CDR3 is TGTGCCTGGAGTGCCCCTGCCCATAGGGGGTCTAACTATGGCTACACCTTC.

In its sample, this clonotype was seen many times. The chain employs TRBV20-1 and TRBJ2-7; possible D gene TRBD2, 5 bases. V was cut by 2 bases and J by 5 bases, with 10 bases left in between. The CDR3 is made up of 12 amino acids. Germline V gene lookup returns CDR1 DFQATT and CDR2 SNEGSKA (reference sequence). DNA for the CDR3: TGCAGTGCTAGAAGAGGGTTTGACGAGCAGTACTTC. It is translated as CSARRGFDEQYF.

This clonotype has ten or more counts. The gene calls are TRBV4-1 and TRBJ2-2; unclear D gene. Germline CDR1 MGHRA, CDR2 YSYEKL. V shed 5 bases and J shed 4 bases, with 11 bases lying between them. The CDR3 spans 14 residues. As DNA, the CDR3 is TGCGCCAGCAGCTATTCTGGGATCACCGGGGAGCTGTTTTTT. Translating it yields CASSYSGITGELFF.

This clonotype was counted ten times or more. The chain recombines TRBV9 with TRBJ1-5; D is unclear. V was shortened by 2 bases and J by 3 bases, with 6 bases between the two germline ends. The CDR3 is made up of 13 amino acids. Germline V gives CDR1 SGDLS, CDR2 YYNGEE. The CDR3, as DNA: TGTGCCAGCAGCGTGAGTGTCAATCAGCCCCAGCATTTT. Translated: CASSVSVNQPQHF.

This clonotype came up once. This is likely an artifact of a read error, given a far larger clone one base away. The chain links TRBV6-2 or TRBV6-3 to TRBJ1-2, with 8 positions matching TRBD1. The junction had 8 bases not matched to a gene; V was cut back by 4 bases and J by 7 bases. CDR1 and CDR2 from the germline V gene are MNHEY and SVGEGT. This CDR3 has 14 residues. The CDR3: CASSFHGTGCGYTF. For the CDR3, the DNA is TGTGCCAGCAGTTTCCACGGGACAGGATGTGGCTACACCTTC.

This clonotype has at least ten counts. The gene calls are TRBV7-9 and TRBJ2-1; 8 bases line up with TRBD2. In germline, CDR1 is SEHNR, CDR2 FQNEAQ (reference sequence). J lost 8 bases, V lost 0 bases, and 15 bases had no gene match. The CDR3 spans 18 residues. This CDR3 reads CASSLAQGGSGRSDEQFF. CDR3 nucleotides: TGTGCCAGCAGCTTAGCGCAGGGTGGGAGCGGGAGAAGCGATGAGCAGTTCTTC.

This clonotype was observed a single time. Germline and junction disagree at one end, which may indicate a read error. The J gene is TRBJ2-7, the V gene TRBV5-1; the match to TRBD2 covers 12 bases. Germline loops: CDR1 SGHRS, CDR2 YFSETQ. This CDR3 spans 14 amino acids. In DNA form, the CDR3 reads TGCACCAGCAGACCTAGCGGGGGGGCTAAGGTGCAGTACTTC. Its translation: CTSRPSGGAKVQYF.

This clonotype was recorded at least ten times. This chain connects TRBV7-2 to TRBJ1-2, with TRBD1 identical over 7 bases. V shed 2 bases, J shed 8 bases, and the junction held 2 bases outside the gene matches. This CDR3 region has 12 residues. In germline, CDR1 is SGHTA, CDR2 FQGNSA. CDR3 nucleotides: TGTGCCAGCAGCTTAACAGGGGCCGGCTACACCTTC. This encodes CASSLTGAGYTF.

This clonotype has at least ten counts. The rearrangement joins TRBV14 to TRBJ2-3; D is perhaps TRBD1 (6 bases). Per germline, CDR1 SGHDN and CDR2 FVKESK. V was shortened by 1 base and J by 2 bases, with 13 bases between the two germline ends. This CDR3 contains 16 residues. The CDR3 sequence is CASSQGLTGSTDTQYF. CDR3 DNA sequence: TGTGCCAGCAGCCAAGGACTCACAGGGTCCACAGATACGCAGTATTTT.

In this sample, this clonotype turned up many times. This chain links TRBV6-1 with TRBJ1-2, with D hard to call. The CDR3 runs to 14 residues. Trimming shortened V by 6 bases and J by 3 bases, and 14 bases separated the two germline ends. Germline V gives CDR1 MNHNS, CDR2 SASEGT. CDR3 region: CASSLLAIDYGYTF. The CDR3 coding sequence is TGTGCCAGCAGCCTCCTTGCTATCGACTATGGCTACACCTTC.